These 2 T cell receptor beta chains share one sample of origin, sequenced in a study of response to subunit inactivated influenza vaccine. Via MiXCR, TCRdb re-called the RT-PCR reads, giving one row per CDR3 protein. Of a few hundred thousand distinct CDR3 sequences in the sample, 14% were seen once. Material: PBMCs from blood, obtained 11 to 12 days after vaccination. These receptors all stem from a man over 45 who received an inactivated influenza vaccine.

The V and J genes are TRBV7-9 and TRBJ1-5; TRBD1 is a possible D gene (5 bases). In germline, CDR1 is SEHNR, CDR2 FQNEAQ (reference sequence). Trimming stripped 5 bases from V and 5 bases from J, with 13 bases between. The CDR3 is made up of 14 amino acids. Written as DNA, the CDR3 is TGTGCCAGCAGCCCTACAGGCTTCGATCAGCCCCAGCATTTT. Translation gives CASSPTGFDQPQHF.

This clonotype was observed a handful of times. V and J are TRBV20-1 and TRBJ1-1; weak D call: TRBD1 (5 bases). Trimming took off 3 bases at V and 10 bases at J, with 15 bases between the two ends. CDR3 length equals 12 residues. From germline, CDR1 is DFQATT and CDR2 SNEGSKA (reference sequence). CDR3 sequence: CSARDSPGTAFF. DNA for the CDR3: TGCAGTGCTAGGGATTCCCCAGGGACAGCTTTCTTT.